This is a list of T cell receptor beta chains from one sample in a study of spatial heterogeneity in lung cancer. TCRdb reprocessed the 5' RACE reads with MiXCR, giving one entry per CDR3 protein. The sample lists about 50,000 distinct CDR3 sequences; around 7.6% were seen once. This specimen consisted of PBMCs, obtained at surgery. The receptors originated from a female donor with early-stage non-small cell lung cancer. Each CDR3 is given with its conserved first and last residue. The D gene is left open where the match is weak. Clone size is stated in some rows and not others, as once, few, many or a class when expanded.

j_gene	d_gene	v_gene	abundance	CDR3aa	CDR3nt
TRBJ2-7	NA	TRBV10-3	few	CAISEYERVFTYEQYF	TGTGCCATCAGTGAGTACGAGAGGGTGTTCACCTACGAGCAGTACTTC
TRBJ2-3	TRBD1	TRBV12-3/TRBV12-4	few	CASSLTGVTDTQYF	TGTGCCAGCAGCTTGACAGGGGTTACAGATACGCAGTATTTT
TRBJ2-1	TRBD2	TRBV5-1	few	CASSLGTSGGLNNEQFF	TGCGCCAGCAGCTTGGGGACTAGCGGGGGGTTAAACAATGAGCAGTTCTTC
TRBJ2-7	TRBD1	TRBV5-1	many	CASSPSTGGYEQYF	TGCGCCAGCAGCCCCTCGACAGGGGGCTACGAGCAGTACTTC
TRBJ2-5	NA	TRBV20-1	many	CSASSDGELRETQYF	TGCAGTGCTAGTTCCGACGGGGAGTTGCGGGAGACCCAGTACTTC
TRBJ2-3	TRBD2	TRBV20-1	many	CSARGLAGGTTDTQYF	TGCAGTGCCCGCGGACTAGCGGGGGGTACCACAGATACGCAGTATTTT
TRBJ1-5	TRBD1	TRBV6-2/TRBV6-3	few	CASRLQGVQPQHF	TGTGCCAGCAGACTACAGGGGGTTCAGCCCCAGCATTTT
TRBJ2-2	TRBD1	TRBV2	many	CASSLDRGPGELFF	TGTGCCAGCAGTTTAGACAGGGGGCCGGGGGAGCTGTTTTTT
TRBJ2-5	NA	TRBV20-1	few	CSASQAGLKETQYF	TGCAGTGCTAGTCAGGCGGGGTTGAAAGAGACCCAGTACTTC
TRBJ1-1	TRBD1	TRBV20-1	few	CSARMGQEGTEAFF	TGCAGTGCTAGAATGGGACAGGAGGGCACTGAAGCTTTCTTT
TRBJ2-5	NA	TRBV6-1	many	CASSEFQGQETQYF	TGTGCCAGCAGTGAGTTTCAGGGCCAAGAGACCCAGTACTTC
TRBJ2-3	NA	TRBV6-6	NA	CASSYSGVTDTQYF	TGTGCCAGCAGTTACTCGGGGGTCACAGATACGCAGTATTTT
TRBJ2-3	TRBD2	TRBV9	few	CASSWSSGGATDTQYF	TGTGCCAGCAGCTGGAGTAGCGGGGGGGCGACAGATACGCAGTATTTT
TRBJ2-3	NA	TRBV2	many	CASSQMGRTDTQYF	TGTGCCAGCAGTCAGATGGGTCGGACAGATACGCAGTATTTT
TRBJ1-5	TRBD1	TRBV20-1	few	CSARKTGGYQPQHF	TGCAGTGCTCGGAAGACAGGGGGCTATCAGCCCCAGCATTTT
TRBJ2-7	TRBD1	TRBV20-1	many	CSARDIGQGTYEQYF	TGCAGTGCTAGAGATATTGGACAGGGGACGTACGAGCAGTACTTC
TRBJ2-1	TRBD1	TRBV3-1	NA	CASSGTGGQDEQFF	TGTGCCAGCAGCGGGACAGGGGGCCAGGATGAGCAGTTCTTC
TRBJ2-3	NA	TRBV4-3	few	CASSQDRQGRGDTQYF	TGCGCCAGCAGCCAAGATCGGCAGGGGCGAGGAGATACGCAGTATTTT
TRBJ2-7	TRBD2	TRBV19	NA	CASSIGATSGGSYEQYF	TGTGCCAGTAGTATTGGTGCAACTAGCGGGGGCTCCTACGAGCAGTACTTC
TRBJ2-2	NA	TRBV5-4	NA	CASSFGRGNTGELFF	TGTGCCAGCAGCTTTGGGCGGGGGAACACCGGGGAGCTGTTTTTT
TRBJ2-3	NA	TRBV4-1	many	CASSQAPGGRGDTQYF	TGCGCCAGCAGCCAAGCCCCCGGGGGCCGGGGAGATACGCAGTATTTT
TRBJ2-7	TRBD2	TRBV6-2/TRBV6-3	few	CASRTSGSYEQYF	TGTGCCAGCAGGACTAGCGGGTCCTACGAGCAGTACTTC